A single sample is the source of the 13 T cell receptor beta chains below, sequenced in a study of T cell responses to AZD1222 COVID-19 vaccine. Profiling relied on immunoSEQ multiplex PCR, and the TCRdb table lists in-frame clones only, not all of them. There are 200,000 or so clones in the sample; about 90% occur only once, and 2.5% to 3% lies in the top ten. Sample: peripheral blood, taken on day 0 of MenACWY control vaccination. The source is an adult in good health.

The chain couples TRBV2 to TRBJ2-3; unclear D gene. V shed 8 bases and J shed 5 bases, with 11 bases lying between them. The CDR3 loop spans 12 amino acids. In germline, CDR1 is SNHLY, CDR2 FYNNEI. The CDR3 region has the DNA TGTGCCAGCCGACGCACTGAAGATACGCAGTATTTT. Its protein is CASRRTEDTQYF.

This chain links TRBV18 with TRBJ1-5; weak D call: TRBD1 (6 bases). V lost 0 bases and J 7 bases, leaving 13 bases between the germline ends. Germline values: CDR1 KGHSH, CDR2 LQKENI. The CDR3 spans 15 residues. The CDR3 spells CASSPPGAAGQPQHF. The CDR3 DNA sequence: TGTGCCAGCTCACCACCGGGGGCCGCGGGGCAGCCCCAGCATTTT.

This rearrangement joins TRBV28 to TRBJ1-1; D is unresolved. Trimming left V 6 bases short and J 1 base short, with 12 bases between. The CDR3 consists of 14 residues. Germline lookup yields CDR1 MDHEN and CDR2 SYDVKM. The CDR3 bases are TGTGCCAGCAGCCTGGGCGCCCCGAACACTGAAGCTTTCTTT. Translated: CASSLGAPNTEAFF.

This chain links TRBV6-2 or TRBV6-3 with TRBJ2-3; D tentatively reads TRBD1 or TRBD2 (6 bases each). Germline CDR1 and CDR2: MNHEY and SVGEGT. Trimming took 5 bases from V and 2 from J, leaving 17 bases between them. The CDR3 sequence is 16 residues long. CDR3 protein: CASSQLGWGATDTQYF. DNA of the CDR3: TGTGCCAGCAGTCAACTGGGGTGGGGGGCCACAGATACGCAGTATTTT.

The chain carries TRBV7-3 and TRBJ2-3; 7 bases agree with TRBD2. There are 16 residues in the CDR3. The germline V gene encodes CDR1 SGHTA and CDR2 FQGTGA. After removal of 2 bases from V and 2 bases from J, the junction contained 7 bases not matched to a gene. Here the CDR3 DNA reads TGTGCCAGCAGCTTATATGGCGGGGGACCCACAGATACGCAGTATTTT. Translation gives CASSLYGGGPTDTQYF.

CDR3 bases: TGTGCCAGCATGTTCGGCGGGGGTCACCCCTCCTACGAGCAGTACTTC. Its protein is CASMFGGGHPSYEQYF. The chain is built from TRBV5-8 and TRBJ2-7; 7 nucleotides line up with TRBD2. V dropped 6 bases and J dropped 0; count of bases not matched to a gene: 12. Germline V lookup: CDR1 SGHTS, CDR2 YDEGEE. This CDR3 spans 16 amino acids.

The chain employs TRBV7-2 and TRBJ1-5; no definite D call. The CDR3 is 15 residues long. With 5 bases removed from V and 5 bases from J, the gap between germline ends came to 16 bases. Germline CDR1 is SGHTA and CDR2 is FQGNSA. Here the CDR3 reads CASSADPGIYQPQHF. The DNA for the CDR3 is TGTGCCAGCAGCGCCGACCCGGGTATATATCAGCCCCAGCATTTT.

This sequence joins TRBV7-6 and TRBJ2-7; D is ambiguous. Germline V gives CDR1 SGHVS, CDR2 FNYEAQ. V lost 3 bases, J lost 4 bases, and 13 bases lay in between. The CDR3 is 14 residues long. In DNA form, the CDR3 reads TGTGCCAGCAGCTTCAAGCCGGGTTCGTACGAGCAGTACTTC. It specifies CASSFKPGSYEQYF.

This clone was picked up a small number of times. The chain is built from TRBV9 and TRBJ2-1; maybe TRBD1 (5 bases). With 2 bases removed from V and 5 bases from J, the gap between germline ends came to 17 bases. CDR1 and CDR2 from the germline V gene are SGDLS and YYNGEE. This CDR3 is 16 amino acids long. The CDR3 is CASSVGPGAENNEQFF. CDR3 coding DNA: TGTGCCAGCAGCGTGGGTCCTGGGGCTGAGAACAATGAGCAGTTCTTC.

The J gene is TRBJ2-1, the V gene TRBV23-1; the match to TRBD2 covers 13 bases. TRBV23-1 is annotated as an ORF whose role is uncertain. The CDR3 is 14 amino acids. Trimming removed 8 bases from V and 12 bases from J; junction bases left unmatched: 10. CDR3: CASAWGLAGIAQFF. The CDR3 DNA reads TGCGCCAGCGCGTGGGGACTAGCGGGAATTGCGCAGTTCTTC.

The chain uses TRBV19 and TRBJ1-5, with D possibly TRBD1 on 5 matching bases. The CDR3 extends over 16 amino acids. V lost 4 bases, J lost 4 bases, and 17 bases lay in between. Per the germline V gene, CDR1 is LNHDA and CDR2 is SQIVND (reference sequence). This CDR3 is CASSTKGTASNQPQHF. The DNA of the CDR3 is TGTGCCAGTAGTACCAAAGGGACTGCCTCAAATCAGCCCCAGCATTTT.

The chain carries TRBV7-2 and TRBJ1-1; D ambiguous. Germline V CDR1 and CDR2: SGHTA, FQGNSA. This CDR3 comprises 14 residues. V lost 5 bases to trimming and J lost 1 base, with 11 bases between them. The CDR3 is CASSISRTNTEAFF. CDR3 nucleotides: TGTGCCAGCAGCATCAGTCGCACGAACACTGAAGCTTTCTTT.

V and J are TRBV5-1 and TRBJ2-5; D unclear. This CDR3 is built from 13 residues. V was shortened by 1 base and J by 10 bases, with 14 bases between the two germline ends. Germline V CDR1 and CDR2: SGHRS, YFSETQ. As DNA, the CDR3 is TGCGCCAGCAGCTTGAATAACGTCGGCGACCAGTACTTC. This sequence encodes CASSLNNVGDQYF.